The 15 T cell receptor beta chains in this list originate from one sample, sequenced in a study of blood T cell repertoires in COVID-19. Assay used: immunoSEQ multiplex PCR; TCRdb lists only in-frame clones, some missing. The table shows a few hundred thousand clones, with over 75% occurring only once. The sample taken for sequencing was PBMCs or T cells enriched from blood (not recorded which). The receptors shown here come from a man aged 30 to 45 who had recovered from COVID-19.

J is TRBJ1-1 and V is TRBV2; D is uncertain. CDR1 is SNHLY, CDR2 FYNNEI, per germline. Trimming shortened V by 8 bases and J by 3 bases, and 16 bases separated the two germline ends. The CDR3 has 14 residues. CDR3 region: CASVKGVRDTEAFF. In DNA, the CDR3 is TGTGCCAGCGTGAAAGGCGTGCGGGACACTGAAGCTTTCTTT.

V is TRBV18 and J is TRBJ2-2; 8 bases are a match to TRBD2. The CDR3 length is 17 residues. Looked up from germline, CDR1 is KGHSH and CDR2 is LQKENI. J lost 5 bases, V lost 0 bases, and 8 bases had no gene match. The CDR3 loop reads CASSPPTSGEGTGELFF. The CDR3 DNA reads TGTGCCAGCTCACCACCTACTAGCGGAGAGGGTACCGGGGAGCTGTTTTTT.

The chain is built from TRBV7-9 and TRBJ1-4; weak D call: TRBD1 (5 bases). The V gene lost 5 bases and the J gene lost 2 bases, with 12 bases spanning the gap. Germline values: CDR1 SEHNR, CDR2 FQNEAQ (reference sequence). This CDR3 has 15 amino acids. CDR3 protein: CASSPGRATNEKLFF. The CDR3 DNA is TGTGCCAGCAGCCCTGGCAGGGCGACTAATGAAAAACTGTTTTTT.

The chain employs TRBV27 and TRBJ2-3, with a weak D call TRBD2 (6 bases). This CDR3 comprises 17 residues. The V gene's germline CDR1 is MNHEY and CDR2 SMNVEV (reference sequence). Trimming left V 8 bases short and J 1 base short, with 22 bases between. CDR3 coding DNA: TGTGCCAGCGGTACCCCCTGGGGGGTTGGGGGCACAGATACGCAGTATTTT. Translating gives CASGTPWGVGGTDTQYF.

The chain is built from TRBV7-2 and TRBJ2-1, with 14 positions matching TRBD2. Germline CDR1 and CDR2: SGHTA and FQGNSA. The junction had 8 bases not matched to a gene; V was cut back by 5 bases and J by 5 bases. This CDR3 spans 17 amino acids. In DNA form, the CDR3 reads TGTGCCAGCAGCCGGGGGACTAGCGGGAGAAACGACAATGAGCAGTTCTTC. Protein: CASSRGTSGRNDNEQFF. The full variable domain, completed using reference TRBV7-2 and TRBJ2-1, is GAGVSQSPSNKVTEKGKDVELRCDPISGHTALYWYRQSLGQGLEFLIYFQGNSAPDKSGLPSDRFSAERTGGSVSTLTIQRTQQEDSAVYLCASSRGTSGRNDNEQFFGPGTRLTVL.

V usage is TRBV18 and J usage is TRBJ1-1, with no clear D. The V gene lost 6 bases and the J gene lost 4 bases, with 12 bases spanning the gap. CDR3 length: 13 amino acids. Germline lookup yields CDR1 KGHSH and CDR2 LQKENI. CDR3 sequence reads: CASSAVEGTEAFF. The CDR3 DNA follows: TGTGCCAGCTCCGCAGTGGAGGGCACTGAAGCTTTCTTT. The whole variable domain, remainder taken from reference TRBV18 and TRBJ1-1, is NAGVMQNPRHLVRRRGQEARLRCSPMKGHSHVYWYRQLPEEGLKFMVYLQKENIIDESGMPKERFSAEFPKEGPSILRIQQVVRGDSAAYFCASSAVEGTEAFFGQGTRLTVV.

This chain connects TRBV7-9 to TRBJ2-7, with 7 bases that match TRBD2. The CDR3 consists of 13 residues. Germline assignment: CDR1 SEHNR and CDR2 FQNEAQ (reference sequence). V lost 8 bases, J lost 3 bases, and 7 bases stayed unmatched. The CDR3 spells CASGLGEGYEQYF. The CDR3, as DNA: TGTGCCAGCGGACTCGGGGAGGGCTACGAGCAGTACTTC.

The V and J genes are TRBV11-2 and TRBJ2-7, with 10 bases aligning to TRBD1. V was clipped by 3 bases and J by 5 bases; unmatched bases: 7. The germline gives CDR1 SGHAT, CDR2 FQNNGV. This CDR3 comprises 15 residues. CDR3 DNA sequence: TGTGCCAGCAGCTTTCACGGGACAGGGGTAGACGAGCAGTACTTC. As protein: CASSFHGTGVDEQYF.

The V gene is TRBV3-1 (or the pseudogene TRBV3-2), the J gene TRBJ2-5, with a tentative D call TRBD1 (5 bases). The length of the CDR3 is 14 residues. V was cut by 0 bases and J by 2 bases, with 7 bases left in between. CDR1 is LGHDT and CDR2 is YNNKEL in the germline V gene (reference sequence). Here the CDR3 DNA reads TGTGCCAGCAGCCAAGAAGGGGAACAAGAGACCCAGTACTTC. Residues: CASSQEGEQETQYF.

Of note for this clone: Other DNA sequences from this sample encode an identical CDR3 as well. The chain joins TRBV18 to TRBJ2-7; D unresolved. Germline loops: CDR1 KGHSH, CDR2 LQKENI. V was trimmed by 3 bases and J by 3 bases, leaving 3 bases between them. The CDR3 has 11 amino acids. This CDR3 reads CASSPNYEQYF. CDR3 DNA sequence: TGTGCCAGCTCACCTAACTACGAGCAGTACTTC.

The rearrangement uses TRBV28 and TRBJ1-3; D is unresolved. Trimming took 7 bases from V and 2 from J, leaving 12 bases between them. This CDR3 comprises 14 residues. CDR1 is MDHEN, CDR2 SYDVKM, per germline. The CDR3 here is CASTLASAGNTIYF. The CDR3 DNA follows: TGTGCCAGCACCCTCGCTAGTGCTGGAAACACCATATATTTT.

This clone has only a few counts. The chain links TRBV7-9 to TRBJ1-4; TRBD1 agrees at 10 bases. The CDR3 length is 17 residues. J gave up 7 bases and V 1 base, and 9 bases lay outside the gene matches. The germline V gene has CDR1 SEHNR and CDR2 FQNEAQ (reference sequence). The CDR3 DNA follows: TGTGCCAGCAGCTTAGGGACAGGGGGGACTTTTGGTGAAAAACTGTTTTTT. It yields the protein CASSLGTGGTFGEKLFF.

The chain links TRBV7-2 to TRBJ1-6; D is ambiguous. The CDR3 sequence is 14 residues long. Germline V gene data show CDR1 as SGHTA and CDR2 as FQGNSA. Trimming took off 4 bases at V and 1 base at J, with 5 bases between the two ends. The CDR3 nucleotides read TGTGCCAGCAGCTCGAGATCCTATAATTCACCCCTCCACTTT. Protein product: CASSSRSYNSPLHF.

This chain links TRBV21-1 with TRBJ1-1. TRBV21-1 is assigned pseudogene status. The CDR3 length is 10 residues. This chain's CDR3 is CASSKGSAFF. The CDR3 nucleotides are TGTGCCAGCAGCAAAGGGAGCGCTTTCTTT.

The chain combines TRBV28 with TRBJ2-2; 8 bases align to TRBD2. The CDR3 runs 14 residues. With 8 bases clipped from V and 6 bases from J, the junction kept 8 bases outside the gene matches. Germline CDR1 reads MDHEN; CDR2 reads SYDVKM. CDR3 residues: CASVDGRVAGELFF. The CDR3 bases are TGTGCCAGCGTTGACGGGAGGGTGGCCGGGGAGCTGTTTTTT.